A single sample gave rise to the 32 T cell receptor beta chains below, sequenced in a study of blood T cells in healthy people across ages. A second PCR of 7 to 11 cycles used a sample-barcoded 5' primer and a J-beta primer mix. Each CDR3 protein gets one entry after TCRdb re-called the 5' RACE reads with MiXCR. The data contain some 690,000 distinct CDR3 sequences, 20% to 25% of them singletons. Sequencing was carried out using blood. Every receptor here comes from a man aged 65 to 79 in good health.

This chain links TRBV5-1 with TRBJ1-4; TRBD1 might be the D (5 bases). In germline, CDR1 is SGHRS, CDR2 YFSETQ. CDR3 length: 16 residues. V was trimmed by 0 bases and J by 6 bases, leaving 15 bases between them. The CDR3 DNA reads TGCGCCAGCAGCTTGGCTTCCAGGGAGAGGGATGAAAAACTGTTTTTT. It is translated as CASSLASRERDEKLFF.

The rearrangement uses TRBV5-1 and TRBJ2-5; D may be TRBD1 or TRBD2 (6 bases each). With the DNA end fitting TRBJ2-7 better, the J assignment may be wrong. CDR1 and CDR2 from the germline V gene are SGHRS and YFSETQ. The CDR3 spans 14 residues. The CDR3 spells CASSLDRGRNEQYF. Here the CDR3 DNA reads TGCGCCAGCAGCTTGGATAGGGGGAGGAACGAGCAGTACTTC.

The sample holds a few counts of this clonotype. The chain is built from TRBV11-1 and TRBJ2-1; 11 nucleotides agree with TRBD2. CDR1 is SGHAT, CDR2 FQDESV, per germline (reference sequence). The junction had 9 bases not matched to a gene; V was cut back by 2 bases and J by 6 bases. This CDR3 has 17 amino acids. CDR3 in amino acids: CASSLSASGRSGNEQFF. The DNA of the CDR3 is TGTGCCAGCAGCTTATCGGCTAGCGGGAGGTCGGGCAATGAGCAGTTCTTC.

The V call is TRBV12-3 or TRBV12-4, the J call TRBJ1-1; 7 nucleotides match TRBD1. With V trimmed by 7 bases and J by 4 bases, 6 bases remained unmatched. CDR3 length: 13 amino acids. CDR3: CASIQTGSTEAFF. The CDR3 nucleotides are TGTGCCAGCATCCAGACAGGGTCCACTGAAGCTTTCTTT.

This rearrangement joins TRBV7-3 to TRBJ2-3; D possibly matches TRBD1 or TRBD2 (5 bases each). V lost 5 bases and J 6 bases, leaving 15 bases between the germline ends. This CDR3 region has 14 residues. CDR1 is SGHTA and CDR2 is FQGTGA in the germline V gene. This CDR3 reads CASSPGSSSDTQYF. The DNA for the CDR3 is TGTGCCAGCAGCCCAGGGAGCTCCTCCGATACGCAGTATTTT.

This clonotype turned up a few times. The CDR3: CASFPRGGEQYF. CDR3 nucleotide sequence: TGTGCCAGCTTTCCGAGGGGCGGGGAGCAGTACTTC. The chain has TRBV27 and TRBJ2-7; either TRBD1 or TRBD2 may supply D (5 bases each). The CDR3 runs to 12 residues. Germline values: CDR1 MNHEY, CDR2 SMNVEV (reference sequence). V lost 8 bases and J lost 7, with 15 bases in between.

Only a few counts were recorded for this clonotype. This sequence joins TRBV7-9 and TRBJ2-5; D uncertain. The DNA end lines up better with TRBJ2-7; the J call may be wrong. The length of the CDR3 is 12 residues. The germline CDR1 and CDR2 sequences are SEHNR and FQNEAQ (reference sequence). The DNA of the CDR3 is TGTGCCAGCAGCTTGTCGGACTACGAGCAGTACGTC. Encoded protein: CASSLSDYEQYV.

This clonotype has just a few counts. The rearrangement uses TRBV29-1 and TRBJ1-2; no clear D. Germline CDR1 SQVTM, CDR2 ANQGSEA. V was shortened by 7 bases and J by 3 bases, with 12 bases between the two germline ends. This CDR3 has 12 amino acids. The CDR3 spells CSAARRDYGYTF. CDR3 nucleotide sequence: TGCAGCGCCGCCCGAAGGGACTATGGCTACACCTTC.

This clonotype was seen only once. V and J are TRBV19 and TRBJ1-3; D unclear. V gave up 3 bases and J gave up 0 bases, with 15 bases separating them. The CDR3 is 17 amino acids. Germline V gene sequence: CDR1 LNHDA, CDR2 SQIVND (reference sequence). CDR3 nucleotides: TGTGCCAGTAGTATCCCGGGGTCGGCTCTCTCTGGAAACACCATATATTTT. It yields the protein CASSIPGSALSGNTIYF.

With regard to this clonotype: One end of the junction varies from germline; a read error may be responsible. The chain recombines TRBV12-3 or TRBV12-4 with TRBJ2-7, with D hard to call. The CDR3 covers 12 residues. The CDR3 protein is CASSLPASADSF. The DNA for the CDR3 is TGTGCCAGCAGTTTACCGGCCTCAGCCGACTCCTTC.

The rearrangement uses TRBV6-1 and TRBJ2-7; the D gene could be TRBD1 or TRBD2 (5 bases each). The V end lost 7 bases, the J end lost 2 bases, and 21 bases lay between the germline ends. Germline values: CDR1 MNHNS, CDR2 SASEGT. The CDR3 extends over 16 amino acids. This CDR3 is CASNKLHGGRPYEQYV. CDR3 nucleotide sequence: TGTGCCAGCAACAAACTGCATGGGGGACGACCCTACGAGCAGTACGTC.

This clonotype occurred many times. In DNA form, the CDR3 reads TGTGCCAGCTCACCAGGGCTCTCTAATGAAAAACTGTTTTTT. It yields the protein CASSPGLSNEKLFF. V and J are TRBV18 and TRBJ1-4; D gene ambiguous. The CDR3 extends over 14 amino acids. CDR1 KGHSH and CDR2 LQKENI come from the germline V gene. Trimming removed 2 bases at V and 3 bases at J, with 7 bases between.

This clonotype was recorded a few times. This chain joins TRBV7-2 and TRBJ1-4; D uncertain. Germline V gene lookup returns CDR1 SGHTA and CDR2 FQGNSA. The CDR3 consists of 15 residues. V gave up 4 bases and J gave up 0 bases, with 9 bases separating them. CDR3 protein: CASSSDGATNEKLFF. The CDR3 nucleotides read TGTGCCAGCAGCTCCGACGGAGCAACTAATGAAAAACTGTTTTTT.

The CDR3: CSRSGRPQETQYF. CDR3 in DNA: TGCAGCCGAAGCGGGAGGCCTCAAGAGACCCAGTACTTC. The V and J genes are TRBV20-1 and TRBJ2-5; 9 positions match TRBD2. Germline V CDR1 and CDR2: DFQATT, SNEGSKA (reference sequence). The CDR3 is 13 residues long.

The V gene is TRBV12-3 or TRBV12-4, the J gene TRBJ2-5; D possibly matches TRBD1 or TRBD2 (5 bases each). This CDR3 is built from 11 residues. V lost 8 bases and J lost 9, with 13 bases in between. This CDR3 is CASGDLWAQYF. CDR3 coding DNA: TGTGCCAGCGGGGACCTCTGGGCCCAGTACTTC.

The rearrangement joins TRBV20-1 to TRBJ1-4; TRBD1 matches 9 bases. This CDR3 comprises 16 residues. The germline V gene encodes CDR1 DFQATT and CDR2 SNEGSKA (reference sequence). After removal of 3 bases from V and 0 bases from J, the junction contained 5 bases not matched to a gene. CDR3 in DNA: TGCAGTGCTAGGGACAGGGGATCTGCAACTAATGAAAAACTGTTTTTT. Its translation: CSARDRGSATNEKLFF.

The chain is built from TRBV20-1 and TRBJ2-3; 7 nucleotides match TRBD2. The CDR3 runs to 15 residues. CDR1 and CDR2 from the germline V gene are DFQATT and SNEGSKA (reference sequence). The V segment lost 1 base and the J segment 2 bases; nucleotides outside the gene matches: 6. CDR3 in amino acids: CSARGDGGYTDTQYF. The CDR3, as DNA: TGCAGTGCTAGAGGCGACGGGGGGTACACAGATACGCAGTATTTT.

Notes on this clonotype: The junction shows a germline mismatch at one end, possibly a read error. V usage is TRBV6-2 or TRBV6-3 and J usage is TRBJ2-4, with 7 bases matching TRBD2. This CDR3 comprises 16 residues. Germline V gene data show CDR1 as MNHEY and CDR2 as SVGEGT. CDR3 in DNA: TGTGCCAGCAGTCAAGTCGACAGACTAGCCAAAAGCATTCAGTACTTC. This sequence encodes CASSQVDRLAKSIQYF.

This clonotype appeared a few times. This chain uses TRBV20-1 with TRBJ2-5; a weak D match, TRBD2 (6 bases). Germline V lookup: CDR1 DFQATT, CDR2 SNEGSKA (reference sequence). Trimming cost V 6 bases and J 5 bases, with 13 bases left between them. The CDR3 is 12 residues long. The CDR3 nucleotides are TGCAGTGCCCGACTAGTGGAGGAGACCCAGTACTTC. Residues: CSARLVEETQYF.

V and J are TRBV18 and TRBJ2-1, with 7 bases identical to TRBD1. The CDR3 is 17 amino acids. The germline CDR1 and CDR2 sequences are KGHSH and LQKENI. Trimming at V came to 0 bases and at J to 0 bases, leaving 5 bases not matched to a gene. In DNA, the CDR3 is TGTGCCAGCTCACCACCGTACGGGGACAGCTCCTACAATGAGCAGTTCTTC. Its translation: CASSPPYGDSSYNEQFF.

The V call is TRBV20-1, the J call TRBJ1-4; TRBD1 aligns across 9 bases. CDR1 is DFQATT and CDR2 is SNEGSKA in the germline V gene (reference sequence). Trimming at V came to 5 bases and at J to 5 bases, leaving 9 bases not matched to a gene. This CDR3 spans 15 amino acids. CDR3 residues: CSAPLSGTGNEKLFF. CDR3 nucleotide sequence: TGCAGTGCTCCGCTCTCCGGGACAGGGAATGAAAAACTGTTTTTT.

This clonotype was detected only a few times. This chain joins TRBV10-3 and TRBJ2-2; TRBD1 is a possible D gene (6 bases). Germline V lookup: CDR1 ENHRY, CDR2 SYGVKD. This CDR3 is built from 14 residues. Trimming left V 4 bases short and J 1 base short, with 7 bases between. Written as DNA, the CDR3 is TGTGCCATCAGTGGGGGGCTGAACACCGGGGAGCTGTTTTTT. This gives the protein CAISGGLNTGELFF.

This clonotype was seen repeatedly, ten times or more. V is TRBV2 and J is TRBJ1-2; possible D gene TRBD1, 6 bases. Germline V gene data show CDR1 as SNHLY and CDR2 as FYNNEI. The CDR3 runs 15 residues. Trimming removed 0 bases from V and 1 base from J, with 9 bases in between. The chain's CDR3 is CASSEAQGINYGYTF. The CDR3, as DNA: TGTGCCAGCAGTGAAGCCCAGGGGATTAACTATGGCTACACCTTC.

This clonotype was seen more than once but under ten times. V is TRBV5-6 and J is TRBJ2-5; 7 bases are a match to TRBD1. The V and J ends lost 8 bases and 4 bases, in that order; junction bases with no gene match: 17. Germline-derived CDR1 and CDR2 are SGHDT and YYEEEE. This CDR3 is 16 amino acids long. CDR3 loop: CASSLYDRAGGETQYF. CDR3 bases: TGTGCCAGTAGTCTATACGACAGGGCTGGGGGAGAGACCCAGTACTTC.

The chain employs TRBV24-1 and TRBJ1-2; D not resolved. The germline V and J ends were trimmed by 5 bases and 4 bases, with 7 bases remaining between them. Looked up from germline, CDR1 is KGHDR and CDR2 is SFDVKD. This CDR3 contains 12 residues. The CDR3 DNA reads TGTGCCACCAGTGGGCCCTCCTATGGCTACACCTTC. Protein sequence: CATSGPSYGYTF.

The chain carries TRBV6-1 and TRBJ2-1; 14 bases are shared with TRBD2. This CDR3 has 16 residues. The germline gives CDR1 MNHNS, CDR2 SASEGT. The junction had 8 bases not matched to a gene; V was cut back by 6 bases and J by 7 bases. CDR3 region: CASSQTGTSGRNEQFF. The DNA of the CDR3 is TGTGCCAGCAGCCAGACCGGGACTAGCGGGAGAAATGAGCAGTTCTTC.

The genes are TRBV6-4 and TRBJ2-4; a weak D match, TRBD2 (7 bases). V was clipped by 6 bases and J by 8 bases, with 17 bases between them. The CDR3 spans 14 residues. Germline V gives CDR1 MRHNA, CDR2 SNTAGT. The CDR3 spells CASSPEGGPYIQYF. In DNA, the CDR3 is TGTGCCAGCAGCCCTGAGGGGGGGCCTTACATTCAGTACTTC.

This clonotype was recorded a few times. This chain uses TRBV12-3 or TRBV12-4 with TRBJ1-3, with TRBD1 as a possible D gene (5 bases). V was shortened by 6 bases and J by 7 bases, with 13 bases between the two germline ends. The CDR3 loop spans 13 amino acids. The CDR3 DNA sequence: TGTGCCAGCAGCCCTGGACAAGGGAACACCATATATTTT. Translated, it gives CASSPGQGNTIYF.

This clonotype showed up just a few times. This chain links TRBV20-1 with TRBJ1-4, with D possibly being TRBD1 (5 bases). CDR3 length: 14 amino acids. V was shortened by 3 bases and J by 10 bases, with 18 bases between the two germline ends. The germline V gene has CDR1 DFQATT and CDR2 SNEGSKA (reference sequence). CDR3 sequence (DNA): TGCAGTGCTAGTACAGGCCCTTCCTTAGGAAAACTGTTTTTT. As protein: CSASTGPSLGKLFF.

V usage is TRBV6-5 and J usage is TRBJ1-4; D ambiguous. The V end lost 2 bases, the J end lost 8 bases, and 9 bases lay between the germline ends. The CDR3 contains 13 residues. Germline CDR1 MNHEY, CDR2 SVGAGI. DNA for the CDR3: TGTGCCAGCAGTTACGACCATTTGGAAAAACTGTTTTTT. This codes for CASSYDHLEKLFF.

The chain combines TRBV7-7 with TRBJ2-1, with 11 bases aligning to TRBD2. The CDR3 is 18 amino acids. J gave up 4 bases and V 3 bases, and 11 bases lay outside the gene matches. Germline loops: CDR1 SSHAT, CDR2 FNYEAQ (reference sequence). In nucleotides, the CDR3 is TGTGCCAGCAGCTTGAGGGCCCTTAGCGGGGGGGATTACAATGAGCAGTTCTTC. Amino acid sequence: CASSLRALSGGDYNEQFF.

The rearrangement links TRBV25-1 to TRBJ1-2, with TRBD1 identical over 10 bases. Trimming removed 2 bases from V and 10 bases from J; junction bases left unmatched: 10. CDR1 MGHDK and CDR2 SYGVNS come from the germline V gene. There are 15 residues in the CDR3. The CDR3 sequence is CASSEPGTGVPVYTF. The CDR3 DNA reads TGTGCCAGCAGTGAACCCGGGACAGGGGTCCCTGTCTACACCTTC.